This T cell receptor beta chain was identified in a study of shared T cell receptors in the human thymus. Germline CDR1 LGHNA, CDR2 YNFKEQ. The CDR3 is 15 residues long. V was clipped by 0 bases and J by 4 bases, with 12 bases between them. TCRdb's copy holds only in-frame clones and misses some; the assay was immunoSEQ multiplex PCR. The repertoire has hundreds of thousands of clones, around 78% of them found once; the top ten carry approximately 0.013%. The data were also submitted as part of a second study, on human thymus T cells. This second study says: Use of V and J genes seemed skewed within the thymic and blood repertoires.

The material sequenced was thymocytes. The receptor was derived from a boy in the first two years of life with a congenital heart defect. The chain combines TRBV4-2 with TRBJ2-5; tentative D call: TRBD2 (5 bases). The DNA of the CDR3 is TGTGCCAGCAGCCAAGATGAACCTAGCAGAGAGACCCAGTACTTC. Translated: CASSQDEPSRETQYF.